This TCR beta chain was recovered during a study of blood T cells in healthy people across ages. This clonotype has a handful of counts. Its antigen remains unknown. A second PCR, run for about 7 to 11 cycles, used a sample-barcoded 5' primer plus a J-beta primer mix. Every single cDNA molecule received a tag from a template-switch adaptor with 12 random nucleotides. TCRdb ran MiXCR on the 5' RACE reads and lists one entry per CDR3 protein. The top ten clones hold more than 6% of a sample with some 1.5 million distinct CDR3 sequences, 28% of them seen once. The CDR3 consists of 12 residues. The germline V gene encodes CDR1 SGHRS and CDR2 YFSETQ. V was cut by 6 bases and J by 4 bases, with 8 bases left in between. Study outcomes and limitations: Across samples, TCR beta diversity tracked strongly with naive T cell percentage. Both higher diversity and more naive CD4+ cells marked long-lived donors when set against aged donors.

Russia was home to the donors, healthy Caucasian individuals aged roughly 6 to 95. Sequencing was carried out using blood. This clonotype was sampled from a woman under 40 in good health. The chain joins TRBV5-1 to TRBJ2-1, with D hard to call. The CDR3 here is CASIGLYNEQFF. CDR3 bases: TGCGCCAGCATAGGGCTATACAATGAGCAGTTCTTC. Full variable domain (remainder filled in from reference TRBV5-1 and TRBJ2-1): KAGVTQTPRYLIKTRGQQVTLSCSPISGHRSVSWYQQTPGQGLQFLFEYFSETQRNKGNFPGRFSGRQFSNSRSEMNVSTLELGDSALYLCASIGLYNEQFFGPGTRLTVL.